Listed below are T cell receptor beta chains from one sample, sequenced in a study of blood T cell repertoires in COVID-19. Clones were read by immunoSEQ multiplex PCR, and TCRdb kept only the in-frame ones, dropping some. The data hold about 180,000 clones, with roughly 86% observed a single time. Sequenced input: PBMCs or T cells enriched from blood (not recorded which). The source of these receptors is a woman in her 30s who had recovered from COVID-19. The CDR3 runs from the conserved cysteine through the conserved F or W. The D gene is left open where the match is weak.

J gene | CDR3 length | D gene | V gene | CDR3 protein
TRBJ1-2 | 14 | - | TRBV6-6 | CASSNRQLNYGYTF
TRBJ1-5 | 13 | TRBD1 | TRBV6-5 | CASLDREGQPQHF
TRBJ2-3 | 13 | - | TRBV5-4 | CASSLQGTDTQYF
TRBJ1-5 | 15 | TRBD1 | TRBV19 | CASIEAGGINQPQHF
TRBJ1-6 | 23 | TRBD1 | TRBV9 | CASSVHEKVETGRRSSYNSPLHF
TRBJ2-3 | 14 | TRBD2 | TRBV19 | CASRLADATDTQYF
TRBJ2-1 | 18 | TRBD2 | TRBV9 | CASSVVPGLAAAYNEQFF
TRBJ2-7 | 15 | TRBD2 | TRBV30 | CAWNPGLAGVNEQYF
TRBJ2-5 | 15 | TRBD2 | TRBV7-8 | CASSLGSGVQETQYF
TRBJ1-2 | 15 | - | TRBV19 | CASSRRQGTWYGYTF
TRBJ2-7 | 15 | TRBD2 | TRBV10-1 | CASSGPLAGGLEQYF
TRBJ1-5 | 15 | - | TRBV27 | CASSAQPQGGQPQHF
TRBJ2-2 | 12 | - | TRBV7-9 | CASSRESGELFF
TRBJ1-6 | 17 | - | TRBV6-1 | CASSDRIEETNNSPLHF
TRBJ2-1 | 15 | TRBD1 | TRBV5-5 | CASNYDTGGSDEQFF
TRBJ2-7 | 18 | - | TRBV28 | CASSPDFALLRGTHEQYF
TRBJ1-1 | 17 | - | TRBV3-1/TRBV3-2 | CASSQVFSLGVGTEAFF
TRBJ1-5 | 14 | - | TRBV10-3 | CAISVDKRGQPQHF
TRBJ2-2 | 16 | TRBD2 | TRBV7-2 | CASSLTSATGSGELFF
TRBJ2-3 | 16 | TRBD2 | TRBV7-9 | CASSLAGLASTDTQYF
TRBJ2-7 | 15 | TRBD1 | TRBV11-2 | CASSSQDRVGYEQYF
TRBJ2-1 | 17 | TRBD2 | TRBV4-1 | CASSQDLLAGGRNEQFF
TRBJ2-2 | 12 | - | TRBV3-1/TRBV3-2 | CASSQRTGELFF
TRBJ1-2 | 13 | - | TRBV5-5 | CASSFVTNYGYTF
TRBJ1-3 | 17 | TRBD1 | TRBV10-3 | CAITFVPGQGGWHTIYF
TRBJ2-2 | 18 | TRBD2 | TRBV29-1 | CSVGSLAGAHKNTGELFF
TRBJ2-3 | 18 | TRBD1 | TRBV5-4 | CASSQSYGTASSTDTQYF
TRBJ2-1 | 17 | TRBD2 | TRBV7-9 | CASSHPPPGGSYNEQFF
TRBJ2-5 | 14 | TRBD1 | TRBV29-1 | CSVARQGGKETQYF
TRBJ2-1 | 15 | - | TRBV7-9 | CASSLEWRGFNEQFF
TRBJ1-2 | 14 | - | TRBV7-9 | CASSFGQTDYGYTF
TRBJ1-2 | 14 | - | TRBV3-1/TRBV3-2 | CASSQGQAVYGYTF